This T cell receptor beta chain is from a study of cytomegalovirus exposure and HLA in healthy donors. Study background: From roughly 180 million T cells, an earlier analysis saw 90 million to 130 million unique TCR beta sequences.

It was with 60 Vbeta and 13 Jbeta primers that the PCR ran. Libraries were prepared by immunoSEQ multiplex PCR; TCRdb keeps only in-frame clonotypes and omits some of them. The table records roughly 170,000 clones, 84% of them present only once. Sequencing was performed on PBMCs. The source of this sequence is a man aged 18 to 35 in good health and CMV-seronegative.

The CDR3 protein is CATSRGLAGDNEQFF. The CDR3 coding sequence is TGTGCCACCAGCAGAGGGCTAGCGGGGGACAATGAGCAGTTCTTC. This chain links TRBV15 with TRBJ2-1; 10 nucleotides line up with TRBD2. Trimming took 1 base from V and 5 from J; bases not matched to a gene: 2. Per the germline V gene, CDR1 is LNHNV and CDR2 is YYDKDF (reference sequence). The CDR3 spans 15 residues.